The rows below give T cell receptor beta chains drawn from one sample of a study of blood T cell repertoires in COVID-19. Sequencing was performed with immunoSEQ multiplex PCR; in TCRdb, only in-frame clones are kept and a portion is missing. This sample has some 160,000 clones; more than 75% occur once, and the top ten carry about 2.1%. Sequencing used peripheral blood. All receptors derive from a man aged 45 to 65 who had recovered from COVID-19. The CDR3 runs from the conserved cysteine through the conserved F or W. D genes are given only for firm matches. Rows give clone size only sometimes, using once, few, many, or a class for an expanded clone.

TRBD1	.	TRBV6-6	TRBJ2-7	TGTGCCAGCAGTTATATCAGCTGGCAGGGGGCCGGGGAGCAGTACTTC	CASSYISWQGAGEQYF
TRBD1	.	TRBV28	TRBJ2-3	TGTGCCAGCCCCGGGACAGGGGATACAGATACGCAGTATTTT	CASPGTGDTDTQYF
.	.	TRBV5-1	TRBJ2-3	TGCGCCAGCAGCCCGAACGTTTTCGGGAACACAGATACGCAGTATTTT	CASSPNVFGNTDTQYF
TRBD1	once	TRBV5-1	TRBJ2-7	TGCGCCAGCAGCTTAGCCGGGACAGGGGACGAGCAGTACTTC	CASSLAGTGDEQYF
.	.	TRBV12-5	TRBJ1-1	TGTGCTAGTGGACCCGGCGGCACTGAAGCTTTCTTT	CASGPGGTEAFF
TRBD1	.	TRBV3-1/TRBV3-2	TRBJ1-6	TGTGCCAGCAGCCCAAGGGGACAGGGGTTTAGTTCACCCCTCCACTTT	CASSPRGQGFSSPLHF
.	.	TRBV29-1	TRBJ2-1	TGCAGCGTTGAAGCTGGCAGGGGAACCTACAATGAGCAGTTCTTC	CSVEAGRGTYNEQFF
.	.	TRBV18	TRBJ1-2	TGTGCCAGCTCACCACAAATGGACTCTGGCTACACCTTC	CASSPQMDSGYTF
TRBD2	.	TRBV14	TRBJ2-7	TGTGCCATCCTAGGATGGCGGGGGATCTACGAGCAGTACTTC	CAILGWRGIYEQYF
.	.	TRBV29-1	TRBJ1-1	TGCAGCGTTGGTAACTTGCGAAGGAACACTGAAGCTTTCTTT	CSVGNLRRNTEAFF
.	few	TRBV27	TRBJ2-2	TGTGCCAGCCGTCGCGGGGAACTTACGAACACCGGGGAGCTGTTTTTT	CASRRGELTNTGELFF
.	.	TRBV2	TRBJ1-5	TGTGCCAGCAGTGAAGAAGGAGGAAACAATCAGCCCCAGCATTTT	CASSEEGGNNQPQHF
TRBD1	.	TRBV6-6	TRBJ1-1	TGTGCCAGCAGACCGGCGACAGGGGGGAACACTGAAGCTTTCTTT	CASRPATGGNTEAFF
TRBD2	.	TRBV5-4	TRBJ2-4	TGTGCCAGCAGCTCACGGGTGGGGGGGTTAGCCAAAAACATTCAGTACTTC	CASSSRVGGLAKNIQYF
.	.	TRBV6-5	TRBJ1-2	TGTGCCAGCAGGACCTCAGGGGCTTTATATGGCTACACCTTC	CASRTSGALYGYTF
.	few	TRBV19	TRBJ1-5	TGTGCCAGTAGCAATACAGGGAGCTATCAGCCCCAGCATTTT	CASSNTGSYQPQHF
.	.	TRBV6-5	TRBJ1-2	TGTGCCAGCAGTTACTCGCGCGGTTATGGCTACACCTTC	CASSYSRGYGYTF
.	.	TRBV30	TRBJ2-7	TGTGCCTGGAGAATTATCGGGTCCGAGCAGTACTTC	CAWRIIGSEQYF
.	many	TRBV27	TRBJ1-1	TGTGCCAGCAGTCGGGGAGACCCTGAGAACACTGAAGCTTTCTTT	CASSRGDPENTEAFF
.	.	TRBV29-1	TRBJ2-2	TGCAGCGTTGAAGCGAGCTACACCGGGGAGCTGTTTTTT	CSVEASYTGELFF
TRBD1	.	TRBV6-6	TRBJ1-5	TGTGCCAGCAGTCCCGGACAGGGAGTCAGTCATTTT	CASSPGQGVSHF
.	.	TRBV12-3/TRBV12-4	TRBJ2-7	TGTGCCAGCAGTCCGGGACTGGGTCAGTACTTC	CASSPGLGQYF
TRBD1	.	TRBV24-1	TRBJ2-1	TGTGCCACCAGTGATTTGGGGACAGGCAACAATGAGCAGTTCTTC	CATSDLGTGNNEQFF
TRBD1	.	TRBV15	TRBJ1-3	TGTGCCACCAGCAGAGCAACAGGGGGCGTAGGAAACACCATATATTTT	CATSRATGGVGNTIYF
.	.	TRBV14	TRBJ2-1	TGTGCCAGCAGCCAGGGTGGGACAAAATATTACAATGAGCAGTTCTTC	CASSQGGTKYYNEQFF
.	.	TRBV24-1	TRBJ2-2	TGTGCCCTAGGGGACATTAACACCGGGGAGCTGTTTTTT	CALGDINTGELFF
TRBD1	.	TRBV6-6	TRBJ2-1	TGTGCCAGCAGACCCCAAGGACAGGCCTACAATGAGCAGTTCTTC	CASRPQGQAYNEQFF
.	.	TRBV18	TRBJ1-1	TGTGCCAGCTCACCACCAACAGGGAAGAGCACTGAAGCTTTCTTT	CASSPPTGKSTEAFF
.	.	TRBV6-5	TRBJ1-1	TGTGCCAGCACTCTACGGTCGCCGATGAACACTGAAGCTTTCTTT	CASTLRSPMNTEAFF
TRBD1	.	TRBV2	TRBJ2-3	TGTGCCAGCAGGAAGAGACAGGGTGGGACAGATACGCAGTATTTT	CASRKRQGGTDTQYF
TRBD2	.	TRBV20-1	TRBJ2-1	TGCAGTGCTAGTACCAGCGGGGGGCTGAGCTCCTACAATGAGCAGTTCTTC	CSASTSGGLSSYNEQFF
TRBD1	.	TRBV28	TRBJ2-7	TGTGCCAGCAGAAAAATAACCGGGACAGGGGCGCCCTTTTCCTACGAGCAGTACTTC	CASRKITGTGAPFSYEQYF
.	.	TRBV5-1	TRBJ1-5	TGCGCCAGCAGCTTGGCCGGGGTATCGAATCAGCCCCAGCATTTT	CASSLAGVSNQPQHF
TRBD2	.	TRBV29-1	TRBJ2-7	TGCAGCATCCGCTCTTCTAGCGGGAGCTACGAGCAGTACTTC	CSIRSSSGSYEQYF
.	few	TRBV7-2	TRBJ1-2	TGTGCCAGCAGCTCGGAAGGCAGGGGTGGGAACTATGGCTACACCTTC	CASSSEGRGGNYGYTF
.	.	TRBV5-1	TRBJ1-1	TGCGCCAGCAGCCGAGACTCAAACACTGAAGCTTTCTTT	CASSRDSNTEAFF
.	.	TRBV20-1	TRBJ2-7	TGCAGTGCTCCCACTAGCTACGAGCAGTACTTC	CSAPTSYEQYF
.	.	TRBV5-4	TRBJ1-5	TGTGCCAGCAGCCAGGGAGGGCTTGATCAGCCCCAGCATTTT	CASSQGGLDQPQHF
.	.	TRBV5-1	TRBJ2-1	TGCGCCAGCTCTCCCGGGGGGCCCCAAGGGGAGCAGTTCTTC	CASSPGGPQGEQFF